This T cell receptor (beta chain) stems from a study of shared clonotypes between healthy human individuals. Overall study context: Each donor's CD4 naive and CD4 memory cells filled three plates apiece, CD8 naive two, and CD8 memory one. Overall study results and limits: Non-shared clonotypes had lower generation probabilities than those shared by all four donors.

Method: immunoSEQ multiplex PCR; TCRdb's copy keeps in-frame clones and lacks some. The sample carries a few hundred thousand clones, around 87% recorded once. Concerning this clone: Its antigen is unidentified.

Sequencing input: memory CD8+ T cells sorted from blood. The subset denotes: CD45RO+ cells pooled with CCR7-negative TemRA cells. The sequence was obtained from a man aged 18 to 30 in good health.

CDR3 loop: CASSLVGSRYNEQFF. DNA for the CDR3: TGTGCCAGCAGCTTAGTGGGTAGCAGGTACAATGAGCAGTTCTTC. The V and J genes are TRBV13 and TRBJ2-1; D remains unclear. Germline V CDR1 and CDR2: PRHDT, FYEKMQ (reference sequence). Trimming stripped 1 base from V and 4 bases from J, with 11 bases between. This CDR3 has 15 residues.